This TCR beta chain was recorded in a study of blood T cell repertoires in COVID-19. Study at large: Samples of COVID-19 (acute and convalescent) were obtained from the United States, Italy and Spain.

The method was immunoSEQ multiplex PCR; TCRdb's version includes in-frame clones alone and lacks a portion of them. The repertoire holds about 250,000 clones, 85% to 90% seen once, with under 2.5% in the top ten. This TCR was recovered from a woman aged 18 to 35 who had recovered from COVID-19. Sequenced input: PBMCs or T cells enriched from blood (not recorded which).

This chain's CDR3 is CASSSRRTGEAEKLFF. The CDR3 DNA sequence: TGTGCCAGCAGCTCGAGAAGGACAGGGGAAGCGGAAAAACTGTTTTTT. The V call is TRBV5-5, the J call TRBJ1-4; TRBD1 matches 9 bases. This CDR3 contains 16 residues. V lost 3 bases, J lost 8 bases, and 11 bases stayed unmatched. The V gene's germline CDR1 is SGHKS and CDR2 YYEKEE (reference sequence).